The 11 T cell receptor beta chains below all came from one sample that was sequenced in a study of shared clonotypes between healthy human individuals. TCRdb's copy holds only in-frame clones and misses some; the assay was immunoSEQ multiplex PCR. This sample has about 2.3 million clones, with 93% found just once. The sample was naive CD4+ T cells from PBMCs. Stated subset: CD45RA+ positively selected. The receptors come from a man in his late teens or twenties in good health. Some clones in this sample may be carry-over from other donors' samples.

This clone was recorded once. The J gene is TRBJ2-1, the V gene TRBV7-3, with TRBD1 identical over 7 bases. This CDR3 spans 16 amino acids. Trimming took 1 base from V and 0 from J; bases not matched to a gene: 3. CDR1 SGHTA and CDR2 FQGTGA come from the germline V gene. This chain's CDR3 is CASSLKGADSYNEQFF. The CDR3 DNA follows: TGTGCCAGCAGCTTAAAGGGGGCGGACTCCTACAATGAGCAGTTCTTC.

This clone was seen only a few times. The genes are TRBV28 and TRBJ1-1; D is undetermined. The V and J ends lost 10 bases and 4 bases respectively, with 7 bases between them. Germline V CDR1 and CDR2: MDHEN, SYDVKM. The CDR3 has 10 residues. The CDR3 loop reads CAIPGTEAFF. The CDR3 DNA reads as TGTGCCATCCCTGGCACTGAAGCTTTCTTT.

CDR3 protein: CASSFTRGVGAFF. The DNA for the CDR3 is TGTGCCAGCAGTTTCACCCGCGGGGTGGGAGCTTTCTTT. This chain joins TRBV27 and TRBJ1-1, with no clear D. The germline CDR1 and CDR2 sequences are MNHEY and SMNVEV (reference sequence). The CDR3 is made up of 13 amino acids. V lost 3 bases, J lost 10 bases, and 15 bases lay in between.

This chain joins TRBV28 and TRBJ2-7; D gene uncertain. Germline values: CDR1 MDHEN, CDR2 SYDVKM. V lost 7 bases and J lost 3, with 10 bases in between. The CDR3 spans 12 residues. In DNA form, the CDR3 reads TGTGCCAGCAACCTGGGCAGCTACGAGCAGTACTTC. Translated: CASNLGSYEQYF.

CDR3 amino acids: CASSFSGSGDTQYF. CDR3 in DNA: TGTGCCAGCAGTTTTAGCGGCTCAGGAGATACGCAGTATTTT. The chain joins TRBV5-4 to TRBJ2-3, with a weak D call TRBD2 (6 bases). V dropped 5 bases and J dropped 5 bases, with 15 bases sitting between them. The CDR3 is made up of 14 amino acids. Germline values: CDR1 SGHNT, CDR2 YYREEE (reference sequence).

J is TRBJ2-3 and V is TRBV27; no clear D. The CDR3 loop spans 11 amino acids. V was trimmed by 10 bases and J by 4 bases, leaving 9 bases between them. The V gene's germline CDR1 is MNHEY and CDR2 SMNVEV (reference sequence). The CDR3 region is CATLRADTQYF. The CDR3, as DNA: TGTGCCACCCTCCGGGCAGATACGCAGTATTTT.

CDR3: CASSLNRGSYNEQFF. CDR3 DNA sequence: TGTGCCAGCAGTCTCAACAGGGGCTCCTACAATGAGCAGTTCTTC. The rearrangement links TRBV27 to TRBJ2-1; 7 bases map to TRBD1. Unmatched junction bases numbered 4, after V lost 5 bases and J lost 0 bases. The CDR3 sequence is 15 residues long. Looked up from germline, CDR1 is MNHEY and CDR2 is SMNVEV (reference sequence).

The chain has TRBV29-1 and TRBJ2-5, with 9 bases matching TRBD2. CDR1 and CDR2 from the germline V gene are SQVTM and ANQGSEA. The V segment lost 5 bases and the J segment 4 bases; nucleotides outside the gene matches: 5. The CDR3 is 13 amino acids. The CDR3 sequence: CSVLAGLPETQYF. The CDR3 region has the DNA TGCAGCGTTCTAGCGGGACTCCCAGAGACCCAGTACTTC.

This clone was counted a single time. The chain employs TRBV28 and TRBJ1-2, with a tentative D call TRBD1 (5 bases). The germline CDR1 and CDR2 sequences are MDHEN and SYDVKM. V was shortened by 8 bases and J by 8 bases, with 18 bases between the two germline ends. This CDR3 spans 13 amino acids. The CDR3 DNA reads TGTGCCAGCGCCTGGGGAGGGGAGAGCGGCTACACCTTC. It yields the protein CASAWGGESGYTF.

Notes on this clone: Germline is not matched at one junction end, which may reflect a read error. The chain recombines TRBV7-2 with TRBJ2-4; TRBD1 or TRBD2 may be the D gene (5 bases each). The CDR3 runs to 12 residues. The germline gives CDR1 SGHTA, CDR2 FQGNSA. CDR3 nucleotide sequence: TGTGCCAGCAGTAGTTCGGGACGACCCTGGAACTTC. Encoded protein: CASSSSGRPWNF.

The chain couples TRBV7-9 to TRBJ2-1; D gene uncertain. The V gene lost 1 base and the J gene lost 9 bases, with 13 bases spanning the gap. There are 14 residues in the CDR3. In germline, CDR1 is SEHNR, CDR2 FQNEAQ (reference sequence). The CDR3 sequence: CASSLGVQTPEQFF. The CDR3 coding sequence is TGTGCCAGCAGCTTAGGGGTGCAAACCCCTGAGCAGTTCTTC. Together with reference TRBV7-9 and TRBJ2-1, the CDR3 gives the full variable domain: DTGVSQNPRHKITKRGQNVTFRCDPISEHNRLYWYRQTLGQGPEFLTYFQNEAQLEKSRLLSDRFSAERPKGSFSTLEIQRTEQGDSAMYLCASSLGVQTPEQFFGPGTRLTVL.